Below are 23 T cell receptor beta chains sequenced from a single sample in a study of blood T cell repertoires in COVID-19. Measured with immunoSEQ multiplex PCR; TCRdb has only the in-frame clones, and not every one. The repertoire has approximately 360,000 clones, 87% of them found once; the top ten carry approximately 1.9%. Sequenced: PBMCs or T cells enriched from blood (not recorded which). All receptors derive from a man between 35 and 55 years old in a cohort exposed to, infected with or recovered from COVID-19 (not recorded which).

This clone was found a few times. CDR3 sequence: CASSQEGLAGGPSYEQYF. The CDR3 DNA sequence: TGTGCCAGCAGCCAAGAAGGACTAGCGGGAGGGCCCAGCTACGAGCAGTACTTC. This chain uses TRBV4-2 with TRBJ2-7; 15 nucleotides match TRBD2. Germline V gives CDR1 LGHNA, CDR2 YNFKEQ. Trimming at V came to 0 bases and at J to 3 bases, leaving 6 bases not matched to a gene. The CDR3 totals 18 residues.

The genes are TRBV5-1 and TRBJ1-4; D not resolved. The CDR3 sequence is 15 residues long. V lost 0 bases to trimming and J lost 3 bases, with 9 bases between them. Germline CDR1 and CDR2: SGHRS and YFSETQ. CDR3 in amino acids: CASSLGPPANEKLFF. The CDR3 nucleotides read TGCGCCAGCAGCTTGGGGCCGCCAGCTAATGAAAAACTGTTTTTT.

The genes are TRBV5-1 and TRBJ1-2; 7 nucleotides align to TRBD1. This CDR3 has 15 amino acids. CDR1 is SGHRS and CDR2 is YFSETQ in the germline V gene. V dropped 4 bases and J dropped 2; count of bases not matched to a gene: 8. CDR3 sequence (DNA): TGCGCCAGCAGCCTAGACAGGGCCCTCAACTATGGCTACACCTTC. Translation: CASSLDRALNYGYTF.

The rearrangement links TRBV28 to TRBJ2-7, with TRBD1 matching 9 bases. Per germline, CDR1 MDHEN and CDR2 SYDVKM. Unmatched junction bases numbered 5, after V lost 8 bases and J lost 0 bases. The CDR3 is 14 residues long. DNA of the CDR3: TGTGCCAGCGTAGACAGGGGGGGCTCCTACGAGCAGTACTTC. Protein product: CASVDRGGSYEQYF. Complete variable domain (other parts from reference TRBV28 and TRBJ2-7): DVKVTQSSRYLVKRTGEKVFLECVQDMDHENMFWYRQDPGLGLRLIYFSYDVKMKEKGDIPEGYSVSREKKERFSLILESASTNQTSMYLCASVDRGGSYEQYFGPGTRLTVT.

The rearrangement uses TRBV10-1 and TRBJ2-7; 8 positions match TRBD2. Germline V gene sequence: CDR1 WNHNN, CDR2 SYGVQD (reference sequence). This CDR3 has 14 amino acids. J was trimmed by 2 bases and V by 2 bases; bases with no gene match: 2. In DNA form, the CDR3 reads TGCGCCAGCAGTGAGGTAGCGGGACCCTACGAGCAGTACTTC. Translation gives CASSEVAGPYEQYF.

Concerning this clone itself: A read error may produce the germline difference seen at one junction end. The chain employs TRBV27 and TRBJ1-2; 10 nucleotides align to TRBD1. Germline lookup yields CDR1 MNHEY and CDR2 SMNVEV (reference sequence). The CDR3 totals 17 residues. This CDR3 reads CASSVSGTGAFGYGYTF. CDR3 coding DNA: TGTGCCAGCAGTGTATCCGGGACAGGGGCATTTGGGTATGGCTACACCTTC.

This chain connects TRBV12-5 to TRBJ2-3; D possibly corresponds to TRBD1 (7 bases). The CDR3 spans 13 residues. The V gene's germline CDR1 is LGHNT and CDR2 FRNRAP. The V and J ends lost 7 bases and 6 bases respectively, with 14 bases between them. The CDR3 sequence: CASAGGRRDTQYF. The CDR3 coding sequence is TGTGCTAGTGCAGGGGGGCGTCGGGATACGCAGTATTTT.

The V gene is TRBV5-5, the J gene TRBJ2-5, with 13 positions matching TRBD2. V lost 1 base to trimming and J lost 4 bases; unmatched junction nucleotides: 16. The CDR3 is 20 residues long. CDR1 is SGHKS, CDR2 YYEKEE, per germline (reference sequence). Written as DNA, the CDR3 is TGTGCCAGCAGCTTGCGTGGGACTAGCGGGACAGGAGGCACGCGAGAGACCCAGTACTTC. The encoded protein is CASSLRGTSGTGGTRETQYF.

The CDR3 region has the DNA TGTGCCAGCAGCCTCACTAGCGGGACCTTCGAAGAGCAGTTCTTC. As protein: CASSLTSGTFEEQFF. V gene TRBV7-3 combines with J gene TRBJ2-1, with 10 positions matching TRBD2. The CDR3 runs 15 residues. Germline V CDR1 and CDR2: SGHTA, FQGTGA. The junction had 11 bases not matched to a gene; V was cut back by 5 bases and J by 10 bases.

The rearrangement links TRBV19 to TRBJ2-3, with a weak D call TRBD1 (5 bases). CDR1 and CDR2 from the germline V gene are LNHDA and SQIVND (reference sequence). The CDR3 has 13 amino acids. The V end lost 3 bases, the J end lost 12 bases, and 16 bases lay between the germline ends. This CDR3 is CASSISGARTQYF. CDR3 nucleotides: TGTGCCAGTAGTATTAGTGGGGCCCGCACACAGTATTTT.

The chain couples TRBV7-9 to TRBJ1-4; TRBD1 matches 7 bases. CDR3 size: 14 residues. Germline V gene sequence: CDR1 SEHNR, CDR2 FQNEAQ (reference sequence). V shed 1 base, J shed 6 bases, and the junction held 2 bases outside the gene matches. CDR3 sequence reads: CASSLGQGDEKLFF. CDR3 nucleotides: TGTGCCAGCAGCTTAGGCCAGGGGGATGAAAAACTGTTTTTT.

The table lists this clone with a few counts. The chain employs TRBV21-1 and TRBJ1-5. TRBV21-1 is termed a pseudogene. CDR3 length: 14 residues. The CDR3 DNA follows: TGTGCCAGCAGCAATGCGGGGGGCAATCAGCCCCAGCATTTT. Translated, it gives CASSNAGGNQPQHF.

V usage is TRBV11-2 and J usage is TRBJ2-7; the match to TRBD1 covers 11 bases. Germline values: CDR1 SGHAT, CDR2 FQNNGV. The V and J ends lost 6 bases and 6 bases, in that order; junction bases with no gene match: 7. The CDR3 runs to 14 residues. DNA of the CDR3: TGTGCCAGCAGTTGGGACAGGGGGACCTCCGAGCAGTACTTC. It specifies CASSWDRGTSEQYF. The full variable domain, rest sourced from reference TRBV11-2 and TRBJ2-7, is EAGVAQSPRYKIIEKRQSVAFWCNPISGHATLYWYQQILGQGPKLLIQFQNNGVVDDSQLPKDRFSAERLKGVDSTLKIQPAKLEDSAVYLCASSWDRGTSEQYFGPGTRLTVT.

This clone was counted a few times. The V call is TRBV7-6, the J call TRBJ2-5; 11 bases line up with TRBD2. The J segment lost 7 bases and the V segment lost 5 bases, leaving 21 bases of the junction unmatched. Germline V gives CDR1 SGHVS, CDR2 FNYEAQ. The CDR3 is made up of 19 amino acids. CDR3 loop: CASSPPGLAGGSTSGTQYF. For the CDR3, the DNA is TGTGCCAGCAGCCCACCTGGGCTAGCGGGAGGAAGTACGTCAGGGACCCAGTACTTC.

The chain is built from TRBV5-6 and TRBJ2-5; weak D call: TRBD1 (6 bases). The ends were cut back, 2 bases at V and 3 bases at J, with 14 bases in the middle. This CDR3 contains 15 residues. Germline V gives CDR1 SGHDT, CDR2 YYEEEE. The CDR3, as DNA: TGTGCCAGCAGCTTAACAGGGTTAAACAAAGAGACCCAGTACTTC. Its protein product is CASSLTGLNKETQYF.

The chain uses TRBV5-4 and TRBJ1-2; 8 bases align to TRBD1. Per the germline V gene, CDR1 is SGHNT and CDR2 is YYREEE (reference sequence). With 2 bases clipped from V and 5 bases from J, the junction kept 8 bases outside the gene matches. The CDR3 totals 15 residues. CDR3 DNA sequence: TGTGCCAGCAGCTTCTACCAGGGGGCCGGGTATGGCTACACCTTC. It translates to CASSFYQGAGYGYTF.

The V call is TRBV10-3, the J call TRBJ2-7; 11 positions match TRBD2. The CDR3 consists of 13 residues. Trimming cost V 6 bases and J 3 bases; bases outside gene matches: 1. Germline CDR1 is ENHRY and CDR2 is SYGVKD. The CDR3 DNA sequence: TGTGCCATCAGGGGGACTAGCGGCTACGAGCAGTACTTC. Translating it yields CAIRGTSGYEQYF.

The J gene is TRBJ2-7, the V gene TRBV3-1 (or the pseudogene TRBV3-2); 7 nucleotides align to TRBD2. Germline CDR1 LGHDT, CDR2 YNNKEL (reference sequence). The CDR3 is 14 amino acids. The trim removed 0 bases at V and 2 bases at J, leaving 1 base unmatched. The CDR3 DNA reads as TGTGCCAGCAGCCAAGAGGGGGGGACCTACGAGCAGTACTTC. This gives the protein CASSQEGGTYEQYF.

The V gene is TRBV3-1 (or the pseudogene TRBV3-2), the J gene TRBJ1-4; D is possibly TRBD1 (6 bases). In germline, CDR1 is LGHDT, CDR2 YNNKEL (reference sequence). The V end lost 4 bases, the J end lost 4 bases, and 13 bases lay between the germline ends. CDR3 size: 15 residues. DNA of the CDR3: TGTGCCAGCAGCCCTTCGGACAGCTATAATGAAAAACTGTTTTTT. Protein sequence: CASSPSDSYNEKLFF.

This rearrangement joins TRBV12-1 to TRBJ1-2; the table gives TRBD1 as D, unverified against the DNA. TRBV12-1 is reported as a pseudogene. The CDR3 runs 16 residues. This chain's CDR3 is CASSFTLTGDSWGYTF. CDR3 bases: TGTGCCAGCAGTTTCACCCTCACAGGGGATTCCTGGGGCTACACCTTC.

The chain links TRBV5-1 to TRBJ1-3; TRBD1 is a possible D gene (6 bases). V was trimmed by 0 bases and J by 0 bases, leaving 10 bases between them. The CDR3 has 16 amino acids. CDR1 and CDR2 from the germline V gene are SGHRS and YFSETQ. The CDR3: CASSLAGQYSGNTIYF. The CDR3 DNA reads as TGCGCCAGCAGCTTGGCCGGACAGTACTCTGGAAACACCATATATTTT. The complete variable domain, with remaining parts taken from reference TRBV5-1 and TRBJ1-3, reads KAGVTQTPRYLIKTRGQQVTLSCSPISGHRSVSWYQQTPGQGLQFLFEYFSETQRNKGNFPGRFSGRQFSNSRSEMNVSTLELGDSALYLCASSLAGQYSGNTIYFGEGSWLTVV.

This rearrangement joins TRBV5-1 to TRBJ1-2; no clear D gene. Trimming shortened V by 0 bases and J by 10 bases, and 16 bases separated the two germline ends. The CDR3 contains 14 residues. CDR1 is SGHRS and CDR2 is YFSETQ in the germline V gene. This CDR3 reads CASSLGGLGESYTF. The CDR3 coding sequence is TGCGCCAGCAGCTTGGGAGGATTGGGTGAATCCTACACCTTC.

The rearrangement joins TRBV19 to TRBJ2-7; 7 positions agree with TRBD1. CDR3 length equals 14 residues. Germline V CDR1 and CDR2: LNHDA, SQIVND (reference sequence). V lost 10 bases and J lost 7; bases outside the gene matches: 16. CDR3 amino acids: CATADRAIQGEQYF. The CDR3 DNA is TGTGCCACCGCCGACAGGGCCATACAAGGGGAGCAGTACTTC. Supplemented by reference TRBV19 and TRBJ2-7, the full variable domain reads DGGITQSPKYLFRKEGQNVTLSCEQNLNHDAMYWYRQDPGQGLRLIYYSQIVNDFQKGDIAEGYSVSREKKESFPLTVTSAQKNPTAFYLCATADRAIQGEQYFGPGTRLTVT.